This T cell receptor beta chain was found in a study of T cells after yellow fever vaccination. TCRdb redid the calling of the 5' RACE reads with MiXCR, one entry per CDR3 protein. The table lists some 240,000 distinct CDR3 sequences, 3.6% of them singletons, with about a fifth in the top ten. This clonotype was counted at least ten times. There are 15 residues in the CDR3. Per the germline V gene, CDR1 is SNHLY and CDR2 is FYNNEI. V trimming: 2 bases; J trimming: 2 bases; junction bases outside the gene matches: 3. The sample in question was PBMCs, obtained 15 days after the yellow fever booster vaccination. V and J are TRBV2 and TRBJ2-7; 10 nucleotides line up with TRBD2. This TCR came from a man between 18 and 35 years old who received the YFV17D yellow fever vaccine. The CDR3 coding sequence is TGTGCCAGCAGTGAACTAGCGGGGGCCACCTACGAGCAGTACTTC. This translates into CASSELAGATYEQYF.